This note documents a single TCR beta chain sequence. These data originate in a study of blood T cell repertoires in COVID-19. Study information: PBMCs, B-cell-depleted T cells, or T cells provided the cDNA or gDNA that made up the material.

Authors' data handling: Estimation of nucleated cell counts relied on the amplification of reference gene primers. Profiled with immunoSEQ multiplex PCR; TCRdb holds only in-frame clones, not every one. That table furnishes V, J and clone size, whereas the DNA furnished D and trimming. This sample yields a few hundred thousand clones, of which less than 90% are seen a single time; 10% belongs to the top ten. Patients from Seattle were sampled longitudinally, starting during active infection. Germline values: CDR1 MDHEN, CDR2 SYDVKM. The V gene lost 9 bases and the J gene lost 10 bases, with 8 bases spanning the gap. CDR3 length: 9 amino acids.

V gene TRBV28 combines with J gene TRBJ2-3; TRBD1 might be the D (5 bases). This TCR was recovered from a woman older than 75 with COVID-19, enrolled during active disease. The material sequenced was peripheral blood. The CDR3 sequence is CASGAAQYF. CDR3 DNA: TGTGCCAGTGGGGCTGCGCAGTATTTT.